This TCR beta chain was sequenced for a study of blood T cell repertoires in COVID-19. For the study at large: COVID-19 samples from acute and convalescent phases originated in the United States, Italy and Spain.

Data came from immunoSEQ multiplex PCR; TCRdb stores just in-frame clones and leaves some out. The table includes more than 200,000 clones, approximately 83% detected once. The V gene lost 3 bases and the J gene lost 2 bases, with 13 bases spanning the gap. The germline V gene encodes CDR1 SGHDN and CDR2 FVKESK. The CDR3 runs 16 residues. Sample: peripheral blood. The genes are TRBV14 and TRBJ1-4; D is unresolved. The sequence derives from a woman aged 40 to 50 with active or convalescent COVID-19. The CDR3 DNA reads TGTGCCAGCAGCCAGTCGGCGGGGTGGACTAATGAAAAACTGTTTTTT. Protein: CASSQSAGWTNEKLFF.